The clone carrying this T cell receptor (beta chain) was picked up many times. Antigen: not known. Amplifying from RNA transcripts, the study obtained TCR beta CDR3 regions. In the first round, RT-PCR was carried out with HTBI primers, and a multiplex PCR formed the second round. TCRdb re-called the multiplex PCR reads with MiXCR, one entry per CDR3 protein. The sample has over a million distinct CDR3 sequences; 36% are singletons. This record belongs to a study of Graves' ophthalmopathy and Graves' hyperthyroidism. Study overall: If no ophthalmopathy appeared within 18 months of follow-up, hyperthyroidism was termed stable.

Hyperthyroidism patients, all newly diagnosed, had under 2 months' duration and ages of 18 to 65. The CDR3 extends over 17 amino acids. The germline V gene has CDR1 DFQATT and CDR2 SNEGSKA (reference sequence). V lost 2 bases to trimming and J lost 0 bases, with 14 bases between them. Whole-study results and caveats: In blood appeared most of the expanded thyroid clonotypes whose frequency exceeded 0.001. Ophthalmopathy progression was predicted with 70.59% sensitivity and about 72% specificity.

The origin of this receptor is an adult man with Graves' hyperthyroidism. The V and J genes are TRBV20-1 and TRBJ2-6; tentative D call: TRBD2 (5 bases). Material for sequencing was peripheral blood or thyroid tissue (not recorded which). The CDR3 spells CSARSGIGLSGANVLTF. In DNA form, the CDR3 reads TGCAGTGCTAGATCCGGGATTGGGCTCTCTGGGGCCAACGTCCTGACTTTC.